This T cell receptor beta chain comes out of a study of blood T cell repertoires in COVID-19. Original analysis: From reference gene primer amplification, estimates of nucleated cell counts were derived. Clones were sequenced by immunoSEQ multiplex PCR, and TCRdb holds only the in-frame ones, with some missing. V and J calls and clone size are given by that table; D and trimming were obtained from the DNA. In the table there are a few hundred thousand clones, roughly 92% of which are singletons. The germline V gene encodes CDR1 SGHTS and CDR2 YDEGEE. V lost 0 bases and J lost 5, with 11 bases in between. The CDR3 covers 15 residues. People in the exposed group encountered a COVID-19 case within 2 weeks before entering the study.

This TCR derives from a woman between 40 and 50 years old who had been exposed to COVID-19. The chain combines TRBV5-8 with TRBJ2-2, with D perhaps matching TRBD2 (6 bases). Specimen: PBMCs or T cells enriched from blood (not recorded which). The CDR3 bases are TGTGCCAGCAGCTTGGGAGCGGGTGGAACCGGGGAGCTGTTTTTT. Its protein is CASSLGAGGTGELFF.